The rows below give T cell receptor beta chains drawn from one sample of a study of blood T cell repertoires in COVID-19. Some clones are missing from TCRdb's copy, which holds only in-frame ones; the method was immunoSEQ multiplex PCR. The profile shows 200,000 to 250,000 clones, about four fifths of them singletons. Sequenced: PBMCs or T cells enriched from blood (not recorded which). The source is a woman in her thirties or forties with acute COVID-19. Both conserved end residues are part of each CDR3. Fields, in order: CDR3 DNA, CDR3 protein, J gene, V gene, D gene, clone size. A D gene is named only where the DNA matches it firmly. Where a row states a size, it is once, few, many or the class of an expanded clone; other rows omit it.

CDR3nt: TGCAGCGTAGAGTCAGGGATCAACTACGAGCAGTACTTC
CDR3aa: CSVESGINYEQYF
j_gene: TRBJ2-7
v_gene: TRBV29-1
d_gene: -
abundance: -

CDR3nt: TGTGCCAGCAGTCCCAATCCCGGGACAGGACCCTATGGCTACACCTTC
CDR3aa: CASSPNPGTGPYGYTF
j_gene: TRBJ1-2
v_gene: TRBV28
d_gene: TRBD1
abundance: -

CDR3nt: TGTGCCAGCAGTGAAGATGGGGGGAGCAATCAGCCCCAGCATTTT
CDR3aa: CASSEDGGSNQPQHF
j_gene: TRBJ1-5
v_gene: TRBV2
d_gene: -
abundance: -

CDR3nt: TGCGCCAGCAGCCAAACAGGGGAACCTAATGAAAAACTGTTTTTT
CDR3aa: CASSQTGEPNEKLFF
j_gene: TRBJ1-4
v_gene: TRBV5-1
d_gene: TRBD1
abundance: -

CDR3nt: TGTGCCATCAGTGAGTCGGGGACTAGCACAGATACGCAGTATTTT
CDR3aa: CAISESGTSTDTQYF
j_gene: TRBJ2-3
v_gene: TRBV10-3
d_gene: -
abundance: many

CDR3nt: TGCAGCGCGAGGGATGGCAGGGGGCAGACCGGGGAGCTGTTTTTT
CDR3aa: CSARDGRGQTGELFF
j_gene: TRBJ2-2
v_gene: TRBV29-1
d_gene: TRBD1
abundance: -

CDR3nt: TGTGCCACCAGTGACGACAAGCGGGGAAGTTACTTC
CDR3aa: CATSDDKRGSYF
j_gene: TRBJ2-5
v_gene: TRBV24-1
d_gene: TRBD2
abundance: few

CDR3nt: TGTGCCAGCAGCTTTACCGCCGGGGGGGAAGCTTTCTTT
CDR3aa: CASSFTAGGEAFF
j_gene: TRBJ1-1
v_gene: TRBV11-2
d_gene: -
abundance: -

CDR3nt: TGTGCCAGTAGTATTAACCTAGCGGGGCTTAAGAGGGAGCTGTTTTTT
CDR3aa: CASSINLAGLKRELFF
j_gene: TRBJ2-2
v_gene: TRBV19
d_gene: TRBD2
abundance: -

CDR3nt: TGTGCCAGCAGTTTATACGCCGGGAATCAGCCCCAGCATTTT
CDR3aa: CASSLYAGNQPQHF
j_gene: TRBJ1-5
v_gene: TRBV28
d_gene: -
abundance: -

CDR3nt: TGTGCCAGCGGATTGACAGGGGGGTCCTACAATGAGCAGTTCTTC
CDR3aa: CASGLTGGSYNEQFF
j_gene: TRBJ2-1
v_gene: TRBV5-4
d_gene: TRBD1
abundance: -

CDR3nt: TGTGCCAGCAGGGAAGGGAGAAACTATGGCTACACCTTC
CDR3aa: CASREGRNYGYTF
j_gene: TRBJ1-2
v_gene: TRBV25-1
d_gene: -
abundance: -

CDR3nt: TGTGCCAGTAGTGGGACAGGGGTCGTCAATGAGCAGTTCTTC
CDR3aa: CASSGTGVVNEQFF
j_gene: TRBJ2-1
v_gene: TRBV19
d_gene: TRBD1
abundance: -

CDR3nt: TGTGCCAGCAGTTTGGCAGGGGGCATCACTGAAGCTTTCTTT
CDR3aa: CASSLAGGITEAFF
j_gene: TRBJ1-1
v_gene: TRBV27
d_gene: TRBD1
abundance: -

CDR3nt: TGTGCCAGCAGCTTGGGACAGGCCCGAAATCAGCCCCAGCATTTT
CDR3aa: CASSLGQARNQPQHF
j_gene: TRBJ1-5
v_gene: TRBV5-5
d_gene: -
abundance: -

CDR3nt: TGTGCCAGCAGCTTAGGACAGAGCTCCTATAATTCACCCCTCCACTTT
CDR3aa: CASSLGQSSYNSPLHF
j_gene: TRBJ1-6
v_gene: TRBV7-9
d_gene: -
abundance: -

CDR3nt: TGCAGCGTTGAACACAGAAACACCATATATTTT
CDR3aa: CSVEHRNTIYF
j_gene: TRBJ1-3
v_gene: TRBV29-1
d_gene: -
abundance: many

CDR3nt: TGTGCCAGCAAACCTGCGAGCGGGGGAAACAATGAGCAGTTCTTC
CDR3aa: CASKPASGGNNEQFF
j_gene: TRBJ2-1
v_gene: TRBV28
d_gene: TRBD2
abundance: -

CDR3nt: TGTGCCAGCAGCTTTCCGGGACAGAACACTGAAGCTTTCTTT
CDR3aa: CASSFPGQNTEAFF
j_gene: TRBJ1-1
v_gene: TRBV5-6
d_gene: -
abundance: -

CDR3nt: TGTGCCAGTAGTATGGGACAGTCATACAATGAGCAGTTCTTC
CDR3aa: CASSMGQSYNEQFF
j_gene: TRBJ2-1
v_gene: TRBV19
d_gene: TRBD1
abundance: -

CDR3nt: TGTGCCAGCAGCCAAGTGGGACTAGCGGGAGAGACCCAGTACTTC
CDR3aa: CASSQVGLAGETQYF
j_gene: TRBJ2-5
v_gene: TRBV3-1/TRBV3-2
d_gene: TRBD2
abundance: once

CDR3nt: TGTGCCAGCAGCTTGGGAGGGGGGGGCACAGATACGCAGTATTTT
CDR3aa: CASSLGGGGTDTQYF
j_gene: TRBJ2-3
v_gene: TRBV5-6
d_gene: -
abundance: -

CDR3nt: TGTGCCAGCGGCCACCCTGGAGTTGAAGCTTTCTTT
CDR3aa: CASGHPGVEAFF
j_gene: TRBJ1-1
v_gene: TRBV7-3
d_gene: -
abundance: -

CDR3nt: TGTGCCTGGAGTGTAGGACAGTCTACTCAAGCTTTCTTT
CDR3aa: CAWSVGQSTQAFF
j_gene: TRBJ1-1
v_gene: TRBV30
d_gene: -
abundance: -

CDR3nt: TGTGCCAGTAGTATAGCACAGAACACTGAAGCTTTCTTT
CDR3aa: CASSIAQNTEAFF
j_gene: TRBJ1-1
v_gene: TRBV19
d_gene: -
abundance: -

CDR3nt: TGTGCCAGCAGCTTGGCCTCTGGCGGGCAAGGTCAGCCCCAGCATTTT
CDR3aa: CASSLASGGQGQPQHF
j_gene: TRBJ1-5
v_gene: TRBV5-5
d_gene: -
abundance: -

CDR3nt: TGTGCCAGCAGTAAGGAGAGCTCTGGGGCCAACGTCCTGACTTTC
CDR3aa: CASSKESSGANVLTF
j_gene: TRBJ2-6
v_gene: TRBV2
d_gene: -
abundance: -

CDR3nt: TGTGCCAGCATCCGCCAGGGGTGGTACGAGCAGTACTTC
CDR3aa: CASIRQGWYEQYF
j_gene: TRBJ2-7
v_gene: TRBV5-8
d_gene: -
abundance: -

CDR3nt: TGTGCCAGCAGCTTAAACGCGGGGCTCGGGGAAAAACTGTTTTTT
CDR3aa: CASSLNAGLGEKLFF
j_gene: TRBJ1-4
v_gene: TRBV7-2
d_gene: -
abundance: once

CDR3nt: TGCGCCAGCAGCCAACTTAGGGGGCAACGCTATAATTCACCCCTCCACTTT
CDR3aa: CASSQLRGQRYNSPLHF
j_gene: TRBJ1-6
v_gene: TRBV4-3
d_gene: TRBD1
abundance: -

CDR3nt: TGTGCCAGCAGCCAAGATCTGTGGGAGGGCCGTGAGACCCAGTACTTC
CDR3aa: CASSQDLWEGRETQYF
j_gene: TRBJ2-5
v_gene: TRBV3-1/TRBV3-2
d_gene: TRBD2
abundance: many

CDR3nt: TGTGCCAGCAGCCGACAGGGCTCGCGGGAGACCCAGTACTTC
CDR3aa: CASSRQGSRETQYF
j_gene: TRBJ2-5
v_gene: TRBV3-1/TRBV3-2
d_gene: TRBD1
abundance: -

CDR3nt: TGTGCCACCAGCAGAGGACGACAGGGTGGGAACACAGATACGCAGTATTTT
CDR3aa: CATSRGRQGGNTDTQYF
j_gene: TRBJ2-3
v_gene: TRBV15
d_gene: TRBD1
abundance: -

CDR3nt: TGTGCCAGCAGCCAAGATCTCGAGGGTGGTGGTGGCTACACCTTC
CDR3aa: CASSQDLEGGGGYTF
j_gene: TRBJ1-2
v_gene: TRBV3-1/TRBV3-2
d_gene: -
abundance: -

CDR3nt: TGTGCCACCAGTGATATCGTCCAAGAGACCCAGTACTTC
CDR3aa: CATSDIVQETQYF
j_gene: TRBJ2-5
v_gene: TRBV24-1
d_gene: -
abundance: -

CDR3nt: TGTGCCAGAAGCGCCGGGGGCACTGAAGCTTTCTTT
CDR3aa: CARSAGGTEAFF
j_gene: TRBJ1-1
v_gene: TRBV5-3
d_gene: -
abundance: -

CDR3nt: TGTGCCAGCAGCAACCAGGGCAGGACGAGCTCCTACGAGCAGTACTTC
CDR3aa: CASSNQGRTSSYEQYF
j_gene: TRBJ2-7
v_gene: TRBV7-6
d_gene: -
abundance: -

CDR3nt: TGTGCCAGCAGTAGGGGACAGGGGGGAAATCAGCCCCAGCATTTT
CDR3aa: CASSRGQGGNQPQHF
j_gene: TRBJ1-5
v_gene: TRBV6-6
d_gene: TRBD1
abundance: -

CDR3nt: TGTGCCAGCCGAACTCTCCCCAATGAGCAGTTCTTC
CDR3aa: CASRTLPNEQFF
j_gene: TRBJ2-1
v_gene: TRBV28
d_gene: -
abundance: -

CDR3nt: TGCGCCAGCAGCCTCCAGGCGAACACTGAAGCTTTCTTT
CDR3aa: CASSLQANTEAFF
j_gene: TRBJ1-1
v_gene: TRBV5-1
d_gene: -
abundance: -

CDR3nt: TGTGCCACCAGTGACCCTCGACAGCCGCCCTATGGCTACACCTTC
CDR3aa: CATSDPRQPPYGYTF
j_gene: TRBJ1-2
v_gene: TRBV24-1
d_gene: -
abundance: -

CDR3nt: TGTGCCAGCAGGGGGGCCCGGTCTCCTCCGCGCGAGCAGTACTTC
CDR3aa: CASRGARSPPREQYF
j_gene: TRBJ2-7
v_gene: TRBV2
d_gene: -
abundance: many

CDR3nt: TGTGCCAGCGACCCCGCGGGGTGGACTGAAGCTTTCTTT
CDR3aa: CASDPAGWTEAFF
j_gene: TRBJ1-1
v_gene: TRBV7-9
d_gene: -
abundance: -

CDR3nt: TGTGCCAGCAGCTTAGGCAGGGCCGACGAGCAGTACTTC
CDR3aa: CASSLGRADEQYF
j_gene: TRBJ2-7
v_gene: TRBV5-6
d_gene: -
abundance: once

CDR3nt: TGTGCCAGCAGCTTGGCCGTGCGGGTCCCCACAGATACGCAGTATTTT
CDR3aa: CASSLAVRVPTDTQYF
j_gene: TRBJ2-3
v_gene: TRBV5-5
d_gene: -
abundance: -

CDR3nt: TGTGCCAGCAGTTTAATAGGGACTAGTGGTTACGAGCAGTACTTC
CDR3aa: CASSLIGTSGYEQYF
j_gene: TRBJ2-7
v_gene: TRBV28
d_gene: TRBD2
abundance: -

CDR3nt: TGTGCCAGCACTATTGGTAGCGGGGGCTTCTCCTACGAGCAGTACTTC
CDR3aa: CASTIGSGGFSYEQYF
j_gene: TRBJ2-7
v_gene: TRBV11-2
d_gene: TRBD2
abundance: -

CDR3nt: TGTGCCAGCAGCAACAGAATCGGGACAGCGGCTTTT
CDR3aa: CASSNRIGTAAF
j_gene: TRBJ1-4
v_gene: TRBV12-3/TRBV12-4
d_gene: TRBD1
abundance: -

CDR3nt: TGCGCCAGCAGCCAAGATCCCGAGACTAGCGGTACGCAGTATTTT
CDR3aa: CASSQDPETSGTQYF
j_gene: TRBJ2-3
v_gene: TRBV4-3
d_gene: TRBD2
abundance: -

CDR3nt: TGTGCCAGCAGCGCCTACCCCGATCAGCCCCAGCATTTT
CDR3aa: CASSAYPDQPQHF
j_gene: TRBJ1-5
v_gene: TRBV7-3
d_gene: -
abundance: -

CDR3nt: TGCGCCAGCAGCTTGTCCGGAAGGGGCATGAACACTGAAGCTTTCTTT
CDR3aa: CASSLSGRGMNTEAFF
j_gene: TRBJ1-1
v_gene: TRBV5-1
d_gene: -
abundance: -

CDR3nt: TGTGCCAGTATCAGCGGTTTGAACACTGAAGCTTTCTTT
CDR3aa: CASISGLNTEAFF
j_gene: TRBJ1-1
v_gene: TRBV19
d_gene: -
abundance: -

CDR3nt: TGTGCCAGCAGGGGGGACAGGGCCCACACTGAAGCTTTCTTT
CDR3aa: CASRGDRAHTEAFF
j_gene: TRBJ1-1
v_gene: TRBV2
d_gene: TRBD1
abundance: -